One sample yielded the 30 T cell receptor beta chains listed below, sequenced in a study of CD8 T cells in ankylosing spondylitis. TCRdb recomputed calls from the 5' RACE reads with MiXCR, one row per CDR3 protein. The table shows just over 300,000 distinct CDR3 sequences, with around 21% occurring only once. The sequencing sample was made of blood, either unsorted or a sorted T cell fraction (not recorded which). The receptors come from a female donor with ankylosing spondylitis or in good health (not recorded which).

This clonotype was seen only a few times. The rearrangement joins TRBV15 to TRBJ2-5; TRBD1 might be the D (6 bases). CDR1 is LNHNV and CDR2 is YYDKDF in the germline V gene (reference sequence). Trimming left V 0 bases short and J 2 bases short, with 7 bases between. The CDR3 totals 14 residues. CDR3 loop: CATSRDRGQETQYF. DNA for the CDR3: TGTGCCACCAGCAGAGATAGGGGGCAAGAGACCCAGTACTTC.

The gene calls are TRBV5-1 and TRBJ2-5; 14 nucleotides match TRBD2. The CDR3 is made up of 17 amino acids. V shed 2 bases and J 4 bases; nucleotides not matched to a gene: 7. CDR1 is SGHRS, CDR2 YFSETQ, per germline. The CDR3 DNA is TGCGCCAGCAGCTTTCGACTAGCGGGAGGGACAGGAGAGACCCAGTACTTC. Translation gives CASSFRLAGGTGETQYF.

This clonotype was seen a handful of times. The chain carries TRBV12-3 or TRBV12-4 and TRBJ2-7; no clear D. V was pared by 4 bases and J by 5 bases, with 15 bases between. This CDR3 spans 14 amino acids. The CDR3 sequence: CASSSLGVRHEQYF. CDR3 coding DNA: TGTGCCAGCAGTTCGCTCGGCGTTCGGCACGAGCAGTACTTC.

The V call is TRBV2, the J call TRBJ2-1, with 9 nucleotides matching TRBD2. Germline-derived CDR1 and CDR2 are SNHLY and FYNNEI. This CDR3 contains 16 residues. J gave up 6 bases and V 7 bases, and 13 bases lay outside the gene matches. The CDR3 sequence is CASNPVIAGAVNEQFF. The CDR3 DNA follows: TGTGCCAGCAATCCGGTCATAGCGGGAGCGGTCAATGAGCAGTTCTTC.

The chain carries TRBV20-1 and TRBJ1-2; 8 nucleotides line up with TRBD1. Looked up from germline, CDR1 is DFQATT and CDR2 is SNEGSKA (reference sequence). CDR3 size: 13 residues. Germline trimming cut 6 bases from V and 0 bases from J; bases unmatched to any gene: 3. CDR3 region: CSAPDRANYGYTF. The DNA of the CDR3 is TGCAGTGCCCCGGACAGGGCTAACTATGGCTACACCTTC.

The chain has TRBV29-1 and TRBJ2-5, with 8 bases that match TRBD2. CDR1 SQVTM and CDR2 ANQGSEA come from the germline V gene. Germline trimming cut 0 bases from V and 6 bases from J; bases unmatched to any gene: 9. This CDR3 comprises 15 residues. The CDR3 DNA is TGCAGCGTTGAAGAGACGGGACTAGGGAGGAAGACCCAGTACTTC. It specifies CSVEETGLGRKTQYF. Complete variable domain (other parts from reference TRBV29-1 and TRBJ2-5): SAVISQKPSRDICQRGTSLTIQCQVDSQVTMMFWYRQQPGQSLTLIATANQGSEATYESGFVIDKFPISRPNLTFSTLTVSNMSPEDSSIYLCSVEETGLGRKTQYFGPGTRLLVL.

This clonotype was counted at least ten times. This sequence joins TRBV29-1 and TRBJ2-2; the D gene is possibly TRBD1 (6 bases). Germline CDR1 is SQVTM and CDR2 is ANQGSEA. With 6 bases removed from V and 4 bases from J, the gap between germline ends came to 9 bases. CDR3 length: 12 amino acids. This CDR3 is CSVEGVTGELFF. The DNA of the CDR3 is TGCAGCGTCGAGGGGGTCACCGGGGAGCTGTTTTTT.

The rearrangement uses TRBV7-8 and TRBJ2-1; D possibly uses TRBD1 or TRBD2 (5 bases each). The CDR3 is made up of 16 amino acids. Germline CDR1 is SGHVS and CDR2 is FQNEAQ. V lost 3 bases to trimming and J lost 2 bases, with 14 bases between them. CDR3 loop: CASSFDRGAPYNEQFF. For the CDR3, the DNA is TGTGCCAGCAGCTTCGACCGGGGCGCGCCCTACAATGAGCAGTTCTTC.

This clonotype was counted a few times. The chain couples TRBV5-1 to TRBJ2-3; D gene unclear. The CDR3 runs 15 residues. CDR1 is SGHRS, CDR2 YFSETQ, per germline. Trimming shortened V by 2 bases and J by 6 bases, and 16 bases separated the two germline ends. Here the CDR3 reads CASSFGPMGLDTQYF. The DNA of the CDR3 is TGCGCCAGCAGCTTCGGACCAATGGGATTGGATACGCAGTATTTT.

The J gene is TRBJ2-1, the V gene TRBV5-1; D is unresolved. This CDR3 comprises 14 residues. Germline CDR1 reads SGHRS; CDR2 reads YFSETQ. Trimming stripped 4 bases from V and 6 bases from J, with 14 bases between. Here the CDR3 reads CASSPPSAGNEQFF. The CDR3 DNA follows: TGCGCCAGCAGCCCCCCAAGCGCAGGCAATGAGCAGTTCTTC.

The chain employs TRBV7-2 and TRBJ2-7, with TRBD2 identical over 10 bases. CDR1 is SGHTA, CDR2 FQGNSA, per germline. The trim removed 3 bases at V and 2 bases at J, leaving 10 bases unmatched. This CDR3 region has 17 residues. The CDR3 DNA reads TGTGCCAGCAGCTTTAGGGCTAGCGGGAGAACACCCTACGAGCAGTACTTC. It is translated as CASSFRASGRTPYEQYF.

This rearrangement joins TRBV7-2 to TRBJ1-1; D uncertain. CDR1 is SGHTA, CDR2 FQGNSA, per germline. Trimming stripped 1 base from V and 1 base from J, with 10 bases between. The CDR3 runs to 15 residues. The CDR3 DNA reads as TGTGCCAGCAGCTTAGTGACACGGCCGAACACTGAAGCTTTCTTT. Translation gives CASSLVTRPNTEAFF. The whole variable domain, remainder taken from reference TRBV7-2 and TRBJ1-1, is GAGVSQSPSNKVTEKGKDVELRCDPISGHTALYWYRQSLGQGLEFLIYFQGNSAPDKSGLPSDRFSAERTGGSVSTLTIQRTQQEDSAVYLCASSLVTRPNTEAFFGQGTRLTVV.

In this sample, this clonotype turned up a few times. The V and J genes are TRBV3-1 and TRBJ2-1, with unresolved D. CDR3 length: 13 residues. The germline V gene encodes CDR1 LGHDT and CDR2 YNNKEL (reference sequence). V was shortened by 1 base and J by 9 bases, with 10 bases between the two germline ends. DNA of the CDR3: TGTGCCAGCAGCCAAGTTCAAGCGAGTGAGCAGTTCTTC. Protein sequence: CASSQVQASEQFF.

The rearrangement joins TRBV6-1 to TRBJ2-7; unclear D gene. The germline V and J ends were trimmed by 1 base and 2 bases, with 6 bases remaining between them. Germline V gives CDR1 MNHNS, CDR2 SASEGT. This CDR3 has 13 residues. This CDR3 reads CASSEGYPYEQYF. The CDR3, as DNA: TGTGCCAGCAGTGAAGGCTACCCCTACGAGCAGTACTTC.

This chain connects TRBV7-2 to TRBJ1-2; perhaps TRBD1 as D (6 bases). V was pared by 2 bases and J by 8 bases, with 15 bases between. The V gene's germline CDR1 is SGHTA and CDR2 FQGNSA. This CDR3 has 14 amino acids. CDR3 amino acids: CASSLNEGVQGYTF. The CDR3 DNA reads TGTGCCAGCAGCTTAAACGAGGGGGTGCAGGGCTACACCTTC.

V is TRBV21-1 and J is TRBJ2-1; TRBD2, the D gene given by the table, was not confirmed from the DNA. TRBV21-1 is a recognized pseudogene. The CDR3 covers 16 residues. This chain's CDR3 is CASSKYRLARYNEQFF. CDR3 bases: TGTGCCAGCAGCAAGTACCGACTAGCGCGTTACAATGAGCAGTTCTTC.

This chain uses TRBV6-1 with TRBJ2-3; TRBD2 matches at 7 bases. CDR3 size: 16 residues. V was pared by 6 bases and J by 1 base, with 10 bases of the junction left unmatched. The germline gives CDR1 MNHNS, CDR2 SASEGT. CDR3 bases: TGTGCCAGCAGGGCGGGAGTGGGAGGACGCACAGATACGCAGTATTTT. As protein: CASRAGVGGRTDTQYF.

This clonotype has at least ten counts. The chain recombines TRBV12-3 or TRBV12-4 with TRBJ1-1; D is perhaps TRBD1 (5 bases). The V end lost 2 bases, the J end lost 1 base, and 8 bases lay between the germline ends. The CDR3 is 14 amino acids. CDR3 DNA: TGTGCCAGCAGTTTAATTCAGGGGAACACTGAAGCTTTCTTT. Amino acid sequence: CASSLIQGNTEAFF.

This clonotype occurred a few times. The chain recombines TRBV7-9 with TRBJ2-7; D gene ambiguous. The CDR3 length is 16 residues. The V end was cut by 1 base, the J end by 5 bases, with 18 bases between. Germline lookup yields CDR1 SEHNR and CDR2 FQNEAQ (reference sequence). CDR3 region: CASSLGSAGRLHEQYF. The CDR3 DNA is TGTGCCAGCAGCTTAGGAAGCGCCGGAAGGCTCCACGAGCAGTACTTC.

At least ten counts were recorded for this clonotype. The chain employs TRBV29-1 and TRBJ1-2; D may be TRBD1 (5 bases). Deletions cut 6 bases from V and 4 bases from J, with 12 bases between. This CDR3 has 12 amino acids. Germline CDR1 and CDR2: SQVTM and ANQGSEA. CDR3 loop: CSVETGSYGYTF. The DNA of the CDR3 is TGCAGCGTGGAAACAGGTTCCTATGGCTACACCTTC.

This clonotype was seen only a few times. This chain joins TRBV7-2 and TRBJ2-1; perhaps TRBD2 as D (6 bases). Per germline, CDR1 SGHTA and CDR2 FQGNSA. The CDR3 is 14 residues long. Trimming cost V 2 bases and J 9 bases, with 14 bases left between them. CDR3 sequence: CASSLFLTSTEQFF. The CDR3 bases are TGTGCCAGCAGCTTATTCCTAACTAGCACTGAGCAGTTCTTC.

V gene TRBV7-9 combines with J gene TRBJ2-1; D uncertain. The germline gives CDR1 SEHNR, CDR2 FQNEAQ (reference sequence). The V gene lost 3 bases and the J gene lost 4 bases, with 13 bases spanning the gap. This CDR3 comprises 15 residues. The CDR3 here is CASSLPGIYYNEQFF. For the CDR3, the DNA is TGTGCCAGCAGCTTGCCAGGAATTTATTACAATGAGCAGTTCTTC.

This clonotype appeared once. The rearrangement joins TRBV7-3 to TRBJ2-5; D is undetermined. This CDR3 spans 15 amino acids. V lost 2 bases and J lost 0, with 10 bases in between. CDR1 and CDR2 (germline): SGHTA, FQGTGA. In nucleotides, the CDR3 is TGTGCCAGCAGCTTATTTGGCAGCCACCAAGAGACCCAGTACTTC. As protein: CASSLFGSHQETQYF.

Concerning this clonotype itself: A single base separates this from a much larger clone, so it may be a read error. The chain combines TRBV20-1 with TRBJ2-7; possible D gene TRBD1, 5 bases. Germline V gives CDR1 DFQATT, CDR2 SNEGSKA (reference sequence). CDR3 length: 15 residues. With 8 bases removed from V and 3 bases from J, the gap between germline ends came to 23 bases. The DNA of the CDR3 is TGCAGTACTAACCCCTACAGGTCCTTAGACTACGAGCAGTACTTC. It yields the protein CSTNPYRSLDYEQYF.

This clonotype was seen only a few times. V is TRBV30 and J is TRBJ2-1; 8 nucleotides agree with TRBD2. The CDR3 length is 18 residues. V shed 2 bases and J 3 bases; nucleotides not matched to a gene: 15. Germline V gene sequence: CDR1 GTSNPN, CDR2 SVGIG (reference sequence). The CDR3, as DNA: TGTGCCTGGAGTAAGACTCAACTAGCGGTCCGGATCTACAATGAGCAGTTCTTC. Translating gives CAWSKTQLAVRIYNEQFF. Using reference TRBV30 and TRBJ2-1 for the parts outside the CDR3, the full variable domain is SQTIHQWPATLVQPVGSPLSLECTVEGTSNPNLYWYRQAAGRGLQLLFYSVGIGQISSEVPQNLSASRPQDRQFILSSKKLLLSDSGFYLCAWSKTQLAVRIYNEQFFGPGTRLTVL.

The sample holds a few counts of this clonotype. The CDR3 spells CASSSRVPGTGELFF. CDR3 sequence (DNA): TGTGCCAGCTCATCCAGAGTCCCGGGCACCGGGGAGCTGTTTTTT. V and J are TRBV18 and TRBJ2-2; D gene uncertain. This CDR3 is 15 amino acids long. V lost 5 bases, J lost 4 bases, and 14 bases lay in between. The germline V gene encodes CDR1 KGHSH and CDR2 LQKENI.

This clonotype was seen ten or more times. The V call is TRBV20-1, the J call TRBJ1-1; the D is unclear. Per germline, CDR1 DFQATT and CDR2 SNEGSKA (reference sequence). V lost 4 bases, J lost 1 base, and 7 bases lay in between. The CDR3 has 12 residues. As DNA, the CDR3 is TGCAGTGCTACCCGTAAGAACACTGAAGCTTTCTTT. This gives the protein CSATRKNTEAFF.

This sequence joins TRBV20-1 and TRBJ1-1, with a tentative D call TRBD1 (5 bases). The length of the CDR3 is 13 residues. CDR1 is DFQATT and CDR2 is SNEGSKA in the germline V gene (reference sequence). V was pared by 5 bases and J by 1 base, with 11 bases between. Here the CDR3 DNA reads TGCAGTGCTGGGGGTATAGCGAACACTGAAGCTTTCTTT. It translates to CSAGGIANTEAFF.

V and J are TRBV20-1 and TRBJ1-2; 7 bases agree with TRBD1. Germline CDR1 reads DFQATT; CDR2 reads SNEGSKA (reference sequence). CDR3 length: 14 amino acids. With V trimmed by 2 bases and J by 4 bases, 7 bases remained unmatched. The CDR3 spells CSARQTGRSYGYTF. The CDR3 DNA sequence: TGCAGTGCTAGACAGACAGGGAGAAGCTATGGCTACACCTTC.

V gene TRBV19 combines with J gene TRBJ2-3; 7 positions match TRBD2. Trimming cost V 5 bases and J 2 bases; bases outside gene matches: 10. The germline gives CDR1 LNHDA, CDR2 SQIVND (reference sequence). The CDR3 contains 16 residues. The CDR3 loop is CASSLTGTTFTDTQYF. CDR3 in DNA: TGTGCCAGTAGTCTAACCGGGACTACCTTCACAGATACGCAGTATTTT.